This T cell receptor (beta chain) comes out of a study of response to subunit inactivated influenza vaccine. J gave up 10 bases and V 6 bases, and 15 bases lay outside the gene matches. CDR1 is MNHEY, CDR2 SVGEGT, per germline. The CDR3 contains 16 residues. Study observations and caveats: Few additional T cells are recruited per seasonal influenza vaccination, authors suggested.

Concerning this clonotype itself: The antigen is not known.

TCRdb analysed the RT-PCR reads with MiXCR anew, one entry per CDR3 protein. The top ten hold about 3% of the sample, which has 500,000 or so distinct CDR3 sequences, about 15% seen once. The sequencing used CD4+ T cells sorted from PBMCs, collected roughly 24 months after vaccination. The receptor was isolated from a man aged 50 to 69 who received an inactivated influenza vaccine. The genes are TRBV6-2 or TRBV6-3 and TRBJ1-6, with 7 bases that match TRBD1. The DNA for the CDR3 is TGTGCCAGCAGCCTTACCTCCGGGACAGAGGGATCACCCCTCCACTTT. It encodes CASSLTSGTEGSPLHF.